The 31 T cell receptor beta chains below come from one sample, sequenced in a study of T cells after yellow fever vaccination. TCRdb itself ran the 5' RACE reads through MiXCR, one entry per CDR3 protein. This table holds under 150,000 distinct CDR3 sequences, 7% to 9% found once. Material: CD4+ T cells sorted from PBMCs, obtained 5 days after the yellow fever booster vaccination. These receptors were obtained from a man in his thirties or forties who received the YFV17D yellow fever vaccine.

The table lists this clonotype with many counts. The CDR3 loop reads CASSSATGRSETQYF. The CDR3 region has the DNA TGTGCCAGCAGTTCAGCGACAGGGAGGTCGGAGACCCAGTACTTC. The V gene is TRBV6-5, the J gene TRBJ2-5; D perhaps matches TRBD1 (7 bases). Germline assignment: CDR1 MNHEY and CDR2 SVGAGI. The CDR3 has 15 amino acids. V lost 4 bases to trimming and J lost 5 bases, with 17 bases between them.

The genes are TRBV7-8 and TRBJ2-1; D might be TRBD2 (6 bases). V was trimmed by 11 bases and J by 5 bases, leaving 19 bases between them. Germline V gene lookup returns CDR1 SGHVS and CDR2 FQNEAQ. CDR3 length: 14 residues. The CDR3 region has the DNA TGTGCCTGCTGTTTTACGGGAGCACACAATGAGCAGTTCTTC. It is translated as CACCFTGAHNEQFF.

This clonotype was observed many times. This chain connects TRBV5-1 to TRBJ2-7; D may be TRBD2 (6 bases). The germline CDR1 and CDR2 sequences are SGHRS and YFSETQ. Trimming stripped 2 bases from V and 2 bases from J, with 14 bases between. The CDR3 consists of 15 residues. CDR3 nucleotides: TGCGCCAGCAGCTTAGGAACTAGCAGGACCTACGAGCAGTACTTC. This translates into CASSLGTSRTYEQYF.

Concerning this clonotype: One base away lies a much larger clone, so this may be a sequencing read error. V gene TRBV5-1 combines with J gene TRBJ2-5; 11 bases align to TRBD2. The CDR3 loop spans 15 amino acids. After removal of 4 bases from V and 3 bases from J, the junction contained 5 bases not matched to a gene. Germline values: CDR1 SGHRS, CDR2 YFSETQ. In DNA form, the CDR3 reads TGCGCCAGCAGCACGGGACTAGCGGCCGAAGAGACCCAGTACTTC. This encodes CASSTGLAAEETQYF.

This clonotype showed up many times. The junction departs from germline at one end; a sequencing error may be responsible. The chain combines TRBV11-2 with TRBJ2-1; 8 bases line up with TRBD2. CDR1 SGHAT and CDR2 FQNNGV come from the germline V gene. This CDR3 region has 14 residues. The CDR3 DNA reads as TGTGCCAGCAGTTTAGGCGGGAGGTACAATGAGCAGTTCTTC. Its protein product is CASSLGGRYNEQFF.

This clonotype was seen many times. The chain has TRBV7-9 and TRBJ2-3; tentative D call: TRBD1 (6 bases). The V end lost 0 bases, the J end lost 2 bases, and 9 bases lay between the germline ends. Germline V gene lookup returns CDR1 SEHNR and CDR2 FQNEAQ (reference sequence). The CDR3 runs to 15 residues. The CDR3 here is CASSLAQGNTDTQYF. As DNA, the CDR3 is TGTGCCAGCAGCTTAGCTCAGGGGAACACAGATACGCAGTATTTT.

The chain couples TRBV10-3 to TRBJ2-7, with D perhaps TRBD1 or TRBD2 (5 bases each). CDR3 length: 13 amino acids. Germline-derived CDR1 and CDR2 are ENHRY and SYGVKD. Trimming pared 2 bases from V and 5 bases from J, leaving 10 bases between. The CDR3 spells CAISEGTSNEQYF. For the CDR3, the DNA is TGTGCCATCAGTGAGGGGACGTCCAACGAGCAGTACTTC.

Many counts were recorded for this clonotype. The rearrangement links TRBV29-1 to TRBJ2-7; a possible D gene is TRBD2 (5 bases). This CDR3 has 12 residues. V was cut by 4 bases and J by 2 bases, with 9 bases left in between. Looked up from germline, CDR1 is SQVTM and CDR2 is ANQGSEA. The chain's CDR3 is CSVGREPYEQYF. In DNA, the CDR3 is TGCAGCGTTGGAAGGGAGCCCTACGAGCAGTACTTC.

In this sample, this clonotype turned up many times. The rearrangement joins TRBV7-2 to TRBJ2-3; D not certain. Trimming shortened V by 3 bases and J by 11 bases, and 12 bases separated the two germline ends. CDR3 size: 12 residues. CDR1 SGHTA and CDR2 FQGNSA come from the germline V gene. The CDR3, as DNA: TGTGCCAGCAGCTTGATTGGACGATGGCAGTATTTT. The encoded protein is CASSLIGRWQYF.

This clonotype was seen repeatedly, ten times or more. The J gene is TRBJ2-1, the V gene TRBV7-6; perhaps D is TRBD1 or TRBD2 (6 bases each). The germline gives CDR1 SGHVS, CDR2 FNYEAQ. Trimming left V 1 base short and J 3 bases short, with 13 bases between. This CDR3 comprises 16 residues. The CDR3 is CASSLGGGTNYNEQFF. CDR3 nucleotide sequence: TGTGCCAGCAGCTTAGGGGGCGGGACAAACTACAATGAGCAGTTCTTC.

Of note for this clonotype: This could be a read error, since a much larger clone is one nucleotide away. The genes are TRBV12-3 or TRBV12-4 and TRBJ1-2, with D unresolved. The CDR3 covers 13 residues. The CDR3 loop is CASSLGPLYSYTF. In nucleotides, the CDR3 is TGTGCCAGCAGTCTCGGGCCACTCTATAGCTACACCTTC.

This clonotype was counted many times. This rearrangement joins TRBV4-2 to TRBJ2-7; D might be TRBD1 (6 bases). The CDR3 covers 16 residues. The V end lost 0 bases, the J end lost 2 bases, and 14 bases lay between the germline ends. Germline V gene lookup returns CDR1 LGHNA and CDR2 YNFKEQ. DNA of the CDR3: TGTGCCAGCAGCCAAGATAGGGGGACGACCACCTACGAGCAGTACTTC. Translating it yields CASSQDRGTTTYEQYF.

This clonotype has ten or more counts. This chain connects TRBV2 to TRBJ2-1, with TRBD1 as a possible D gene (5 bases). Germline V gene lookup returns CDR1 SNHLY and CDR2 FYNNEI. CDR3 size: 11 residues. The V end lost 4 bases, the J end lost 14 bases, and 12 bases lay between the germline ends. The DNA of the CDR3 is TGTGCCAGCAGTGTGCGGACACCCGAGTTCTTC. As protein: CASSVRTPEFF. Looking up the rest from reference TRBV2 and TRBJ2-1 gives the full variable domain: EPEVTQTPSHQVTQMGQEVILRCVPISNHLYFYWYRQILGQKVEFLVSFYNNEISEKSEIFDDQFSVERPDGSNFTLKIRSTKLEDSAMYFCASSVRTPEFFGPGTRLTVL.

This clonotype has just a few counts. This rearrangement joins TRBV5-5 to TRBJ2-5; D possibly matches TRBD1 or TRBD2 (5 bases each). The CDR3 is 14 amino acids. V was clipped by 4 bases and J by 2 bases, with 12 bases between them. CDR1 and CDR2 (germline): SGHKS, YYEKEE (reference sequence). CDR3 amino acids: CASSTPGRQETQYF. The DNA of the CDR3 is TGTGCCAGCAGCACCCCGGGACGGCAAGAGACCCAGTACTTC.

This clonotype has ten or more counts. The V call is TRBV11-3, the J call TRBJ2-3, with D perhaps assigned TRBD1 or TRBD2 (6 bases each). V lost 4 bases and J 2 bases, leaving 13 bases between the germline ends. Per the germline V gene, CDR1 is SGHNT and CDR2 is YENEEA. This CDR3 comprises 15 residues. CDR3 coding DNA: TGTGCCAGCAGCTCGGGGGACACATACACAGATACGCAGTATTTT. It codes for CASSSGDTYTDTQYF.

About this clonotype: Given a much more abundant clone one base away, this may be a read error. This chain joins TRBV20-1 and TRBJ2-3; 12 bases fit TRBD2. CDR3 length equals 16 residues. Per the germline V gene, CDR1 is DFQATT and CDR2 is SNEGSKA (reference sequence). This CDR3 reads CSARMLAGGPGDMQYF. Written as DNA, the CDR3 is TGCAGTGCTAGAATGCTAGCGGGAGGGCCTGGAGATATGCAGTATTTT.

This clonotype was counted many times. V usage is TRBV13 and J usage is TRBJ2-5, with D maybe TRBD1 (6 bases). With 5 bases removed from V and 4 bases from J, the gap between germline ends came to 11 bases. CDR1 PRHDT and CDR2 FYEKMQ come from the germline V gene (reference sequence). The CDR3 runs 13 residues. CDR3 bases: TGTGCCAGCAGCGCCAGGGGCTCAGAGACCCAGTACTTC. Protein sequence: CASSARGSETQYF.

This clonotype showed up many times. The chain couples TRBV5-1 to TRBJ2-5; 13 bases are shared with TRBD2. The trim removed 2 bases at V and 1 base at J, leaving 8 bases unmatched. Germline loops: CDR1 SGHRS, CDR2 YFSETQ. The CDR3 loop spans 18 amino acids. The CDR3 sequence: CASSLGLAGVGGQETQYF. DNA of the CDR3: TGCGCCAGCAGCTTAGGACTAGCGGGAGTAGGCGGCCAAGAGACCCAGTACTTC. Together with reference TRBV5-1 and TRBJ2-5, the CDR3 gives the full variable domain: KAGVTQTPRYLIKTRGQQVTLSCSPISGHRSVSWYQQTPGQGLQFLFEYFSETQRNKGNFPGRFSGRQFSNSRSEMNVSTLELGDSALYLCASSLGLAGVGGQETQYFGPGTRLLVL.

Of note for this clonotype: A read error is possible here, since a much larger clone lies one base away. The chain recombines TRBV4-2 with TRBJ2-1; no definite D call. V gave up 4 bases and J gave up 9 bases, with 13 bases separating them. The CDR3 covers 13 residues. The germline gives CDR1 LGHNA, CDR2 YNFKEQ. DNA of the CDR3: TGTGCCAGCAGCCGAGTCCCAGGAGTTGAGCAGTTCTTC. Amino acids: CASSRVPGVEQFF.

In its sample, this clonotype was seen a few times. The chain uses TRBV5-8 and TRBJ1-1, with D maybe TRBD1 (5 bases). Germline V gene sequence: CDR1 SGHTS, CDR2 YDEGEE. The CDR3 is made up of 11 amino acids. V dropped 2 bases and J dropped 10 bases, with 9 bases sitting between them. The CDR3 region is CASSFRGVAFF. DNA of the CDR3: TGTGCCAGCAGCTTTCGGGGGGTAGCTTTCTTT. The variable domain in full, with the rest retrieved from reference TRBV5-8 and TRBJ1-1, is EAGVTQSPTHLIKTRGQQATLRCSPISGHTSVYWYQQALGLGLQFLLWYDEGEERNRGNFPPRFSGRQFPNYSSELNVNALELEDSALYLCASSFRGVAFFGQGTRLTVV.

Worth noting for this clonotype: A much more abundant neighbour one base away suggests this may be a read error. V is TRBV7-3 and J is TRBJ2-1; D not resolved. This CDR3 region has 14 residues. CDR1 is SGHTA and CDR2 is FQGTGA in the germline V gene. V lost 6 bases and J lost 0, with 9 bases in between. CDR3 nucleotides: TGTGCCAGCAGAAAGGCGAGCTCCTACAATGAGCAGTTCTTC. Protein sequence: CASRKASSYNEQFF.

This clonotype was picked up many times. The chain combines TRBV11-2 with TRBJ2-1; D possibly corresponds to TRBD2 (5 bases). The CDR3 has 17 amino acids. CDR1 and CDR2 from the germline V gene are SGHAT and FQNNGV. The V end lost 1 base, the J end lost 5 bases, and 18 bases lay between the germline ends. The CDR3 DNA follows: TGTGCCAGCAGCTTAGGCCCCCCCGGGTCGGGGAACAATGAGCAGTTCTTC. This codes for CASSLGPPGSGNNEQFF.

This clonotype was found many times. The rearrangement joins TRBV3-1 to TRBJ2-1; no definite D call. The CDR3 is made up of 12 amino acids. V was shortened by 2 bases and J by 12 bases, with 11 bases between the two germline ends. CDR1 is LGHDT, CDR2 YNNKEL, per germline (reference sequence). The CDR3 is CASSQFIVRQFF. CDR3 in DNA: TGTGCCAGCAGCCAATTTATCGTTCGGCAGTTCTTC.

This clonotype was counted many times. The CDR3 spells CASSRRTGGYYEQYF. The DNA for the CDR3 is TGTGCCAGCAGTCGCCGGACAGGGGGTTACTACGAGCAGTACTTC. The J gene is TRBJ2-7, the V gene TRBV7-2; 10 nucleotides align to TRBD1. Per germline, CDR1 SGHTA and CDR2 FQGNSA. V lost 6 bases, J lost 3 bases, and 8 bases stayed unmatched. The CDR3 covers 15 residues.

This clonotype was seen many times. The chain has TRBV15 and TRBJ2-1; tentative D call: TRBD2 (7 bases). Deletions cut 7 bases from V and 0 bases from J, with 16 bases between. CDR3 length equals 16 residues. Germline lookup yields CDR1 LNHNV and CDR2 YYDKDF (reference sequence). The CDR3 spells CATTQMGGGSYNEQFF. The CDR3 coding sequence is TGTGCCACCACCCAGATGGGAGGGGGCTCCTACAATGAGCAGTTCTTC. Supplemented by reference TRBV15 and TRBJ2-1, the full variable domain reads DAMVIQNPRYQVTQFGKPVTLSCSQTLNHNVMYWYQQKSSQAPKLLFHYYDKDFNNEADTPDNFQSRRPNTSFCFLDIRSPGLGDTAMYLCATTQMGGGSYNEQFFGPGTRLTVL.

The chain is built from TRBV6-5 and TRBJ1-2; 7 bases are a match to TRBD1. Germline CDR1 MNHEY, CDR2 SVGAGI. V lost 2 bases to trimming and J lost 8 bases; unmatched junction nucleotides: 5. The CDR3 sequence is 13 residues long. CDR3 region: CASSYTGASGYTF. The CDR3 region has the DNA TGTGCCAGCAGTTACACAGGGGCCTCGGGCTACACCTTC.

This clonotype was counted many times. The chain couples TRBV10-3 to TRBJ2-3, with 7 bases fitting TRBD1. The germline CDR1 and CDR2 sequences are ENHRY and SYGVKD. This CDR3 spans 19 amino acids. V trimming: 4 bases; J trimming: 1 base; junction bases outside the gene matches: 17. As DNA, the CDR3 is TGTGCCATCAGTGGACCGGGACAGAAGAAGACTGGGGGCACAGATACGCAGTATTTT. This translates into CAISGPGQKKTGGTDTQYF.

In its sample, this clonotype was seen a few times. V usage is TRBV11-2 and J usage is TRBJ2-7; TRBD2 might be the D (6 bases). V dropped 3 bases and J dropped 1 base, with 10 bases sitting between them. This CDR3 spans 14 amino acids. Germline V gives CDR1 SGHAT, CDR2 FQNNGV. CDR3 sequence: CASSLGTVSYEQYF. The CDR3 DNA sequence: TGTGCCAGCAGCTTGGGGACTGTTTCCTACGAGCAGTACTTC.

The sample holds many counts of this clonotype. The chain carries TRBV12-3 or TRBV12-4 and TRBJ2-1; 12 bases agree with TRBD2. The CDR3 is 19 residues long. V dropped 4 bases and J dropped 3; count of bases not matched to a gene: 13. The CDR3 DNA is TGTGCCAGCAGTTCCTCCCTAGCGGGAGGGGGGGGGATCTACAATGAGCAGTTCTTC. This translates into CASSSSLAGGGGIYNEQFF.

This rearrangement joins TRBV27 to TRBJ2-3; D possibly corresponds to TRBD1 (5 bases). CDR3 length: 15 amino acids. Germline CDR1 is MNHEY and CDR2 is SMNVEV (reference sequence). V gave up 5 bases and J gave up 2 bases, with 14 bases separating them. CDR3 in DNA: TGTGCCAGCAGTACCTTGGGCAGGGCCACAGATACGCAGTATTTT. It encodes CASSTLGRATDTQYF.

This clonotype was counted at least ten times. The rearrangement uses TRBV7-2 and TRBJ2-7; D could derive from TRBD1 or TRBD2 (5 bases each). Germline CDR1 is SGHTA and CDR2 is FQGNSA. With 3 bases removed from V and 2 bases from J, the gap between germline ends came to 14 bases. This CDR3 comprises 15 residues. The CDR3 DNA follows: TGTGCCAGCAGCTTGGTCGGGAAAGGGGCCTACGAGCAGTACTTC. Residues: CASSLVGKGAYEQYF.